The 4 T cell receptor beta chains below were found in one sample sequenced in a study of shared clonotypes between healthy human individuals. The repertoire was sequenced with immunoSEQ multiplex PCR; TCRdb's copy has only in-frame clones and lacks some. In the table there are about 2.2 million clones, just over 90% of which are singletons. CD45RO negativity and positive selection for CCR7 defined naive CD8 cells, a population that excluded terminally differentiated effector memory CD45RA+ cells. The sequencing sample was made of naive CD8+ T cells from PBMCs. The receptors shown here come from a man aged 18 to 29 in good health. Some clones in this sample may be carry-over from other donors' samples.

The CDR3 bases are TGTGCCAGTAGTATATGGACTAGCGTCCCCGGGGAGCTGTTTTTT. Residues: CASSIWTSVPGELFF. The gene calls are TRBV19 and TRBJ2-2, with 9 bases identical to TRBD2. CDR3 size: 15 residues. Germline V lookup: CDR1 LNHDA, CDR2 SQIVND (reference sequence). J lost 6 bases, V lost 2 bases, and 4 bases had no gene match.

The chain employs TRBV7-8 and TRBJ1-1; 9 bases fit TRBD1. Germline CDR1 reads SGHVS; CDR2 reads FQNEAQ. There are 16 residues in the CDR3. V was clipped by 5 bases and J by 4 bases; unmatched bases: 11. CDR3 region: CASSLSGTGWATEAFF. DNA of the CDR3: TGTGCCAGCAGCCTTTCCGGGACAGGGTGGGCCACTGAAGCTTTCTTT.

The DNA of the CDR3 is TGTGCCAGCAGCCCTGGGAGTGAGACACCAGACAACGAGCAGTACTTC. It codes for CASSPGSETPDNEQYF. This chain links TRBV7-9 with TRBJ2-7; D might be TRBD2 (5 bases). The length of the CDR3 is 16 residues. V shed 5 bases and J shed 5 bases, with 22 bases lying between them. The germline CDR1 and CDR2 sequences are SEHNR and FQNEAQ (reference sequence).

V and J are TRBV19 and TRBJ1-1; D is uncertain. The germline V gene encodes CDR1 LNHDA and CDR2 SQIVND (reference sequence). The CDR3 loop spans 12 amino acids. The ends were cut back, 1 base at V and 7 bases at J, with 7 bases in the middle. CDR3 nucleotides: TGTGCCAGTAGTATAGGCTGGATTGAAGCTTTCTTT. This gives the protein CASSIGWIEAFF.